These T cell receptor beta chains were read from a single sample in a study of shared clonotypes between healthy human individuals. Using immunoSEQ multiplex PCR, the repertoire was profiled, and TCRdb retains in-frame clones only, with some absent. This table has about 710,000 clones, approximately 77% appearing once. Sequencing used memory CD4+ T cells sorted from blood. These receptors were taken from a woman aged 25 to 45 in good health. Each CDR3 is given with its conserved first and last residue. Fields, in order: J gene, V gene, clone size, D gene, CDR3 protein, CDR3 DNA. The D gene is left open where the match is weak. Clone sizes are given selectively: once, few, many, or a class where the clone is expanded.

j_gene: TRBJ2-2
v_gene: TRBV7-8
abundance: NA
d_gene: NA
CDR3aa: CASSRYGNTGELFF
CDR3nt: TGTGCCAGCAGCCGTTACGGGAACACCGGGGAGCTGTTTTTT

j_gene: TRBJ2-7
v_gene: TRBV5-3
abundance: NA
d_gene: NA
CDR3aa: CARSKTGEQYF
CDR3nt: TGTGCCAGAAGCAAGACCGGCGAGCAGTACTTC

j_gene: TRBJ2-1
v_gene: TRBV27
abundance: NA
d_gene: TRBD1
CDR3aa: CASSGGRGLSNEQFF
CDR3nt: TGTGCCAGCAGTGGGGGCAGGGGGCTCAGCAATGAGCAGTTCTTC

j_gene: TRBJ2-7
v_gene: TRBV6-5
abundance: NA
d_gene: TRBD2
CDR3aa: CASSRGLAGSYEQYF
CDR3nt: TGTGCCAGCAGTAGAGGACTAGCGGGGTCCTACGAGCAGTACTTC

j_gene: TRBJ1-3
v_gene: TRBV7-9
abundance: NA
d_gene: TRBD1
CDR3aa: CASSFLQGISGNTIYF
CDR3nt: TGTGCCAGCAGCTTCCTACAGGGGATCTCTGGAAACACCATATATTTT

j_gene: TRBJ2-2
v_gene: TRBV14
abundance: NA
d_gene: NA
CDR3aa: CASSQIRGRNTGELFF
CDR3nt: TGTGCCAGCAGCCAAATCCGGGGGCGAAACACCGGGGAGCTGTTTTTT

j_gene: TRBJ2-1
v_gene: TRBV4-1
abundance: NA
d_gene: TRBD1
CDR3aa: CASSQEGDRSYNEQFF
CDR3nt: TGCGCCAGCAGCCAGGAGGGGGACAGGTCCTACAATGAGCAGTTCTTC

j_gene: TRBJ1-1
v_gene: TRBV28
abundance: once
d_gene: NA
CDR3aa: CASSPHRTNTEAFF
CDR3nt: TGTGCCAGCAGCCCTCATCGGACGAACACTGAAGCTTTCTTT

j_gene: TRBJ1-1
v_gene: TRBV15
abundance: few
d_gene: NA
CDR3aa: CATSRGDRNTEAFF
CDR3nt: TGTGCCACCAGCAGGGGAGACAGGAACACTGAAGCTTTCTTT

j_gene: TRBJ2-7
v_gene: TRBV11-2
abundance: NA
d_gene: TRBD2
CDR3aa: CASSLGSGRSSYEQYF
CDR3nt: TGTGCCAGCAGCTTAGGTAGCGGGAGGTCTTCCTACGAGCAGTACTTC

j_gene: TRBJ1-2
v_gene: TRBV30
abundance: NA
d_gene: NA
CDR3aa: CAWSMGNYGYTF
CDR3nt: TGTGCCTGGAGCATGGGCAACTATGGCTACACCTTC

j_gene: TRBJ1-5
v_gene: TRBV15
abundance: NA
d_gene: NA
CDR3aa: CATSRDGGPGRPQHF
CDR3nt: TGTGCCACCAGCAGAGATGGGGGGCCTGGGCGGCCCCAGCATTTT

j_gene: TRBJ1-1
v_gene: TRBV18
abundance: NA
d_gene: NA
CDR3aa: CASSPIQAKPEAFF
CDR3nt: TGTGCCAGCTCACCGATACAGGCCAAACCTGAAGCTTTCTTT

j_gene: TRBJ2-1
v_gene: TRBV30
abundance: many
d_gene: TRBD2
CDR3aa: CAWRRERWREQFF
CDR3nt: TGTGCCTGGAGGCGGGAGCGGTGGAGGGAGCAGTTCTTC

j_gene: TRBJ1-1
v_gene: TRBV18
abundance: NA
d_gene: TRBD1
CDR3aa: CASSPPGQGFLAFF
CDR3nt: TGTGCCAGCTCACCACCCGGACAGGGCTTTTTGGCTTTCTTT

j_gene: TRBJ2-3
v_gene: TRBV7-3
abundance: NA
d_gene: NA
CDR3aa: CASSLMPRSSTDTQYF
CDR3nt: TGTGCCAGCAGCTTAATGCCAAGATCTAGCACAGATACGCAGTATTTT

j_gene: TRBJ2-5
v_gene: TRBV19
abundance: NA
d_gene: NA
CDR3aa: CASSQVWQETQYF
CDR3nt: TGTGCCAGTAGTCAGGTCTGGCAAGAGACCCAGTACTTC

j_gene: TRBJ2-2
v_gene: TRBV6-5
abundance: NA
d_gene: TRBD1
CDR3aa: CASKQTGGIAGELFF
CDR3nt: TGTGCCAGCAAACAAACAGGGGGCATAGCCGGGGAGCTGTTTTTT

j_gene: TRBJ1-5
v_gene: TRBV29-1
abundance: few
d_gene: NA
CDR3aa: CSVAVGGRDQPQHF
CDR3nt: TGCAGCGTCGCCGTCGGGGGCAGGGATCAGCCCCAGCATTTT

j_gene: TRBJ1-2
v_gene: TRBV11-3
abundance: NA
d_gene: NA
CDR3aa: CASSLDRSNYGYTF
CDR3nt: TGTGCCAGCAGCTTAGACCGAAGTAACTATGGCTACACCTTC

j_gene: TRBJ1-2
v_gene: TRBV19
abundance: NA
d_gene: NA
CDR3aa: CASSLDTKGGDYGYTF
CDR3nt: TGTGCCAGTAGCCTGGATACGAAGGGAGGGGACTATGGCTACACCTTC

j_gene: TRBJ1-1
v_gene: TRBV5-1
abundance: NA
d_gene: NA
CDR3aa: CASSLATSRALGEAFF
CDR3nt: TGCGCCAGCAGCTTGGCGACATCCCGGGCCCTCGGGGAAGCTTTCTTT

j_gene: TRBJ2-5
v_gene: TRBV14
abundance: NA
d_gene: NA
CDR3aa: CASSPSAENRMLWATTQYF
CDR3nt: TGTGCCAGCAGCCCCTCTGCGGAAAATAGAATGCTATGGGCCACGACCCAGTACTTC

j_gene: TRBJ2-3
v_gene: TRBV4-1
abundance: NA
d_gene: TRBD2
CDR3aa: CASSHGIGLALTSGDTQYF
CDR3nt: TGCGCCAGCAGCCACGGAATAGGACTAGCGCTTACTAGCGGGGATACGCAGTATTTT

j_gene: TRBJ2-4
v_gene: TRBV7-9
abundance: NA
d_gene: NA
CDR3aa: CASSLQPLLAKNIQYF
CDR3nt: TGTGCCAGCAGCCTGCAGCCGTTACTAGCCAAAAACATTCAGTACTTC

j_gene: TRBJ2-4
v_gene: TRBV19
abundance: NA
d_gene: TRBD1
CDR3aa: CASSIQGAGSKNIQYF
CDR3nt: TGTGCCAGTAGTATCCAGGGGGCAGGATCCAAAAACATTCAGTACTTC

j_gene: TRBJ2-1
v_gene: TRBV29-1
abundance: many
d_gene: TRBD1
CDR3aa: CSVTQLGQGNAQFF
CDR3nt: TGCAGCGTCACCCAATTGGGACAGGGGAACGCGCAGTTCTTC

j_gene: TRBJ1-1
v_gene: TRBV6-1
abundance: NA
d_gene: NA
CDR3aa: CASTTLQTEAFF
CDR3nt: TGTGCCAGCACCACGTTGCAGACTGAAGCTTTCTTT

j_gene: TRBJ2-7
v_gene: TRBV19
abundance: NA
d_gene: NA
CDR3aa: CASSTDRHSYEQYF
CDR3nt: TGTGCCAGTAGTACAGACCGGCACTCCTACGAGCAGTACTTC

j_gene: TRBJ2-1
v_gene: TRBV29-1
abundance: NA
d_gene: NA
CDR3aa: CSVEDRIRYDEQFF
CDR3nt: TGCAGCGTTGAAGATCGGATCAGATACGATGAGCAGTTCTTC

j_gene: TRBJ2-1
v_gene: TRBV5-1
abundance: NA
d_gene: NA
CDR3aa: CASSPPAVANNEQFF
CDR3nt: TGCGCCAGCAGCCCACCGGCGGTGGCAAACAATGAGCAGTTCTTC

j_gene: TRBJ2-3
v_gene: TRBV29-1
abundance: NA
d_gene: NA
CDR3aa: CSVVAGLSTDTQYF
CDR3nt: TGCAGCGTTGTGGCAGGGTTAAGCACAGATACGCAGTATTTT